These T cell receptor beta chains were read from a single sample in a study of CD8+CD57+ T cells in acquired aplastic anemia. One entry per CDR3 protein results from TCRdb running MiXCR on the reads. The table lists roughly 260,000 distinct CDR3 sequences, 45% to 50% of them singletons, with 7.8% in the top ten. Sequencing was carried out using sorted CD4+, CD8+, or CD8+CD57+ T cells (not recorded which) from PBMCs. These receptors all stem from a human donor with aplastic anemia. Each CDR3 is given with its conserved first and last residue. A D gene is named only where the DNA matches it firmly. Some rows mark clone size as missing; the rest say once, few, many or name a class of expanded clone.

D: TRBD1; V: TRBV9; size: .; J: TRBJ1-2; DNA: TGTGCCAGCAGCGGCCCGGGACAGGGCATAGAGGATGGCTACACCTTC; CDR3: CASSGPGQGIEDGYTF
D: TRBD2; V: TRBV4-3; size: .; J: TRBJ2-3; DNA: TGCGCCAGCAGCCAAGAGGGGCCTAGCGGGCCCACAGGTACGCAGTATTTT; CDR3: CASSQEGPSGPTGTQYF
D: TRBD1; V: TRBV7-9; size: .; J: TRBJ1-2; DNA: TGTGCCAGCAGCTTACCTGCCGGGACAGATGGCTACACCTTC; CDR3: CASSLPAGTDGYTF
D: .; V: TRBV7-8; size: .; J: TRBJ2-5; DNA: TGTGCCAGCAGCTTAGAATATTCGGTAGGCCAAGAGACCCAGTACTTC; CDR3: CASSLEYSVGQETQYF
D: TRBD1; V: TRBV7-9; size: .; J: TRBJ2-7; DNA: TGTGCCAGCAGCTTAGTGGACCAGGGGGTCGACGAGCAGTACTTC; CDR3: CASSLVDQGVDEQYF
D: .; V: TRBV19; size: .; J: TRBJ1-6; DNA: TGTGCCAGTAGTGCAGACAGAGGTTCACCCCTCCACTTT; CDR3: CASSADRGSPLHF
D: TRBD2; V: TRBV5-5; size: once; J: TRBJ2-5; DNA: TGTGCCAGCATATTGAGTCTAGCGGAACAAGAGACCCAGTACTTC; CDR3: CASILSLAEQETQYF
D: .; V: TRBV4-3; size: many; J: TRBJ1-5; DNA: TGCGCCAGCAGCCAAGAACGGAATCAGCCCCAGCATTTT; CDR3: CASSQERNQPQHF
D: .; V: TRBV6-1; size: many; J: TRBJ2-7; DNA: TGTGCCAGCAGTGAAAGGAAAGGCAGCCGCTACGAGCAGTACTTC; CDR3: CASSERKGSRYEQYF
D: TRBD1; V: TRBV6-2/TRBV6-3; size: few; J: TRBJ1-1; DNA: TGTGCCAGCAGAACAGGGGTCTCGAACACTGAAGCTTTCTTT; CDR3: CASRTGVSNTEAFF
D: .; V: TRBV10-3; size: .; J: TRBJ1-2; DNA: TGTGCCATCACGGGGGGCCGTTATGGCTACACCTTC; CDR3: CAITGGRYGYTF
D: .; V: TRBV12-3/TRBV12-4; size: many; J: TRBJ1-2; DNA: TGTGCCAGCAGTCTCACGGGAAAAGGCTACACCTTC; CDR3: CASSLTGKGYTF
D: .; V: TRBV20-1; size: many; J: TRBJ1-2; DNA: TGCAGTGCCGCGGGGAGGGACGACTATGGCTACACCTTC; CDR3: CSAAGRDDYGYTF
D: TRBD1; V: TRBV7-9; size: many; J: TRBJ2-7; DNA: TGTGCCAGCAGCGGGTTGACAGGGAAAGGCGTCTACGGACGGGACTACGAGCAGTACTTC; CDR3: CASSGLTGKGVYGRDYEQYF
D: TRBD2; V: TRBV6-4; size: many; J: TRBJ2-1; DNA: TGTGCCAGCAGTGCTAGCGGGAGTTCAGGCGATGAGCAGTTCTTC; CDR3: CASSASGSSGDEQFF
D: TRBD2; V: TRBV29-1; size: .; J: TRBJ2-1; DNA: TGCAGCTGGGAGCGGGGGGGGTACAATGAGCAGTTCTTC; CDR3: CSWERGGYNEQFF
D: TRBD1; V: TRBV10-3; size: .; J: TRBJ1-2; DNA: TGTGCCGTGGGACAGGGCGATGGCTACACCTTC; CDR3: CAVGQGDGYTF
D: .; V: TRBV25-1; size: .; J: TRBJ2-7; DNA: TGTGCCAGCAGCGAGAGCGGGCAGGGCTACGAGCAGTACTTC; CDR3: CASSESGQGYEQYF
D: .; V: TRBV7-9; size: .; J: TRBJ2-7; DNA: TGTGCCAGCAGCTTAACGACAGACTACGAGCAGTACTTC; CDR3: CASSLTTDYEQYF
D: .; V: TRBV20-1; size: many; J: TRBJ2-1; DNA: TGCAGTGCCACCGCAGGGGCGGATGTCTACAATGAGCAGTTCTTC; CDR3: CSATAGADVYNEQFF
D: TRBD1; V: TRBV20-1; size: .; J: TRBJ1-6; DNA: TGCAGTGCTAGGCGTTGGGGACAGGAGTATTCACCCCTCCACTTT; CDR3: CSARRWGQEYSPLHF
D: .; V: TRBV7-8; size: many; J: TRBJ2-1; DNA: TGTGCCAGCAGCTTAGCCCCCTACAATGAGCAGTTCTTC; CDR3: CASSLAPYNEQFF
D: .; V: TRBV19; size: .; J: TRBJ2-3; DNA: TGTGCCAGTAGTATGGTCGGGGATACGCAGTATTTT; CDR3: CASSMVGDTQYF
D: .; V: TRBV7-3; size: many; J: TRBJ1-2; DNA: TGTGCCAGCAGCTTAATGCATGGCTACACCTTC; CDR3: CASSLMHGYTF
D: .; V: TRBV2; size: many; J: TRBJ1-6; DNA: TGTGCCAGCAGTGAAACGTGGGGTATTGATCTTTCTTCACCCCTCCACTTT; CDR3: CASSETWGIDLSSPLHF
D: .; V: TRBV6-5; size: few; J: TRBJ1-1; DNA: TGTGCCAGCGGAACCCCCCCCCCCACTGAAGCTTTCTTT; CDR3: CASGTPPPTEAFF
D: TRBD2; V: TRBV9; size: .; J: TRBJ2-3; DNA: TGTGCCAGCAGAGTCGGCCCGGGACTAGGCACAGATACGCAGTATTTT; CDR3: CASRVGPGLGTDTQYF
D: .; V: TRBV7-2; size: .; J: TRBJ2-7; DNA: TGTGCCAGCAGCTTGGCCAAGGGTGCTGGGAGCCCCTACGAGCAGTACTTC; CDR3: CASSLAKGAGSPYEQYF
D: .; V: TRBV7-9; size: .; J: TRBJ2-3; DNA: TGTGCCAGCAGCATGGGGCGCAATGAGCAGTATTTT; CDR3: CASSMGRNEQYF
D: .; V: TRBV20-1; size: .; J: TRBJ1-1; DNA: TGCAGTGCTAGAGTGGGGCGGACTGAAGCTTTCTTT; CDR3: CSARVGRTEAFF
D: TRBD1; V: TRBV7-9; size: many; J: TRBJ1-1; DNA: TGTGCCAGCAGGATGGACAGGAATCCTGACGCTTTCTTT; CDR3: CASRMDRNPDAFF
D: .; V: TRBV6-6; size: many; J: TRBJ1-6; DNA: TGTGCCAGCAGTGATCGTGCCTCTCCCGCCTATAATTCACCCCTCCACTTT; CDR3: CASSDRASPAYNSPLHF
D: .; V: TRBV19; size: once; J: TRBJ2-1; DNA: TGTGCCAGTACCCCTCCGCGGGCGAGCCCCTACAATGAGCAGTTTTTC; CDR3: CASTPPRASPYNEQFF
D: TRBD1; V: TRBV13; size: many; J: TRBJ1-2; DNA: TGTGCCAGCAGCTTTGGGACAGGTGGCAACTATGGCTACACCTTC; CDR3: CASSFGTGGNYGYTF
D: .; V: TRBV7-3; size: .; J: TRBJ2-7; DNA: TGTGCCAGCAGCCAGGACTCCGAGCAGTACTTC; CDR3: CASSQDSEQYF
D: .; V: TRBV7-9; size: .; J: TRBJ2-2; DNA: TGTGCCAGCGGCATAGAGGGATTAAGCACCGGGGAGCTGTTTTTT; CDR3: CASGIEGLSTGELFF
D: .; V: TRBV9; size: many; J: TRBJ2-7; DNA: TGTGCCAGCAGCGCCGGCACGAGCTCCTACGAGCAGTACTTC; CDR3: CASSAGTSSYEQYF
D: .; V: TRBV15; size: .; J: TRBJ2-1; DNA: TGTGCCACCAGCAGCACTATCTCCTACAATGAGCAGTTCTTC; CDR3: CATSSTISYNEQFF
D: .; V: TRBV20-1; size: .; J: TRBJ2-4; DNA: TGCAGTGCTAGACCCCTCGAGGGGAACATTCAGTACTTC; CDR3: CSARPLEGNIQYF
D: .; V: TRBV7-2; size: .; J: TRBJ2-1; DNA: TGTGCCAGCTCACCTACCGTGGGGGGACCCTACAATGAGCAGTTCTTC; CDR3: CASSPTVGGPYNEQFF
D: .; V: TRBV6-4; size: many; J: TRBJ2-7; DNA: TGTGCCAGCAGTGCCCAGGCCGGGAACGAGCAGTACTTC; CDR3: CASSAQAGNEQYF
D: .; V: TRBV29-1; size: .; J: TRBJ2-7; DNA: TGCAGCTTGAGACAGGTAATAAAGACCTACGAGCAGTACTTC; CDR3: CSLRQVIKTYEQYF
D: TRBD1; V: TRBV19; size: .; J: TRBJ2-3; DNA: TGTGCCAGTAGTTTGGGACAGGGAGCAGATACGCAGTATTTT; CDR3: CASSLGQGADTQYF
D: .; V: TRBV19; size: .; J: TRBJ1-5; DNA: TGTGCCAGTAGTATTCAGGAGACCTCGATACCCCAGCATTTT; CDR3: CASSIQETSIPQHF
D: .; V: TRBV9; size: .; J: TRBJ1-2; DNA: TGTGCCAGCAGCGTACAAGGGGGGAGTTCTGGCTACACCTTC; CDR3: CASSVQGGSSGYTF
D: .; V: TRBV9; size: many; J: TRBJ1-1; DNA: TGTGCCAGCAGCGTAGCTCAACGGAACACTGAAGCTTTCTTT; CDR3: CASSVAQRNTEAFF
D: .; V: TRBV6-1; size: .; J: TRBJ1-1; DNA: TGTGCCAGCAGTGAGTTCGGGGGGAGGATGAACACTGAAGCTTTCTTT; CDR3: CASSEFGGRMNTEAFF
D: .; V: TRBV14; size: few; J: TRBJ2-5; DNA: TGTGCCAGCTCACCACTTAACAGTCAAGAGACCCAGTACTTT; CDR3: CASSPLNSQETQYF
D: TRBD1; V: TRBV5-1; size: once; J: TRBJ2-1; DNA: TGCGCCAGTAAACCGGGACAGGGTTACAATGAGCAGTTCTTC; CDR3: CASKPGQGYNEQFF
D: .; V: TRBV25-1; size: .; J: TRBJ2-7; DNA: TGTGCCAGCAGTGAAGGTCGCAGGAGCTACTACGAGCAGTACTTC; CDR3: CASSEGRRSYYEQYF
D: .; V: TRBV9; size: .; J: TRBJ2-3; DNA: TGTGCCAGCAGCGTAGAGGAAGGCACAGGTACGCAGTATTTT; CDR3: CASSVEEGTGTQYF
D: TRBD1; V: TRBV20-1; size: many; J: TRBJ2-7; DNA: TGCAGTGCTCGTCACTTCCTCGGGGACAGTGTATACGAGCAGTACTTC; CDR3: CSARHFLGDSVYEQYF
D: .; V: TRBV9; size: many; J: TRBJ1-1; DNA: TGTGCCAGCAGCGGGCAGGGGAAAGGCACTGAAGCTTTCTTT; CDR3: CASSGQGKGTEAFF
D: TRBD1; V: TRBV5-1; size: .; J: TRBJ1-1; DNA: TGTGCCAGCAGCTTAGCGTTCACAGGGGCAGGTGAAGCTTTCTTT; CDR3: CASSLAFTGAGEAFF
D: .; V: TRBV20-1; size: .; J: TRBJ2-7; DNA: TGCAGTGCTAGCCCCAAGAGGGCGGGACCCCTCACCGAGCAGTACTTC; CDR3: CSASPKRAGPLTEQYF
D: TRBD1; V: TRBV20-1; size: .; J: TRBJ2-3; DNA: TGCAGTGCTGACAGGGTAGGAACCGAGCAGTATTTT; CDR3: CSADRVGTEQYF
D: .; V: TRBV7-9; size: few; J: TRBJ1-6; DNA: TGTGCCAGCAGCTTAGCTACTCCGACCGTTTCACCCCTCCACTTT; CDR3: CASSLATPTVSPLHF